This passage covers 21 T cell receptor beta chains from one sample sequenced in a study of long-term antiretroviral therapy in people with HIV. Sequencing relied on immunoSEQ assay v3.0, run at survey level. Sequenced by immunoSEQ multiplex PCR; TCRdb stores in-frame clones only, minus some. The repertoire holds 15,000 to 20,000 clones, with over 75% as singletons. Material: unsorted PBMCs, obtained 0.3 years after starting antiretroviral therapy. The receptors come from a man aged 55 to 70 with HIV.

V is TRBV7-3 and J is TRBJ2-1, with 9 bases that match TRBD2. V shed 2 bases, J shed 7 bases, and the junction held 6 bases outside the gene matches. CDR3 length: 15 amino acids. Looked up from germline, CDR1 is SGHTA and CDR2 is FQGTGA. The CDR3 here is CASSLVIAGVNEQFF. The CDR3 DNA reads TGTGCCAGCAGCTTAGTGATAGCGGGAGTAAATGAGCAGTTCTTC.

This clone was found a few times. This chain joins TRBV7-9 and TRBJ1-2; D is uncertain. V was clipped by 0 bases and J by 2 bases, with 7 bases between them. Germline V lookup: CDR1 SEHNR, CDR2 FQNEAQ (reference sequence). The CDR3 has 14 residues. The CDR3 sequence: CASSLASRNYGYTF. The CDR3 DNA sequence: TGTGCCAGCAGCTTAGCCAGCAGAAACTATGGCTACACCTTC.

The rearrangement links TRBV11-2 to TRBJ2-3, with D perhaps TRBD2 (6 bases). The V end was cut by 11 bases, the J end by 5 bases, with 14 bases between. Germline lookup yields CDR1 SGHAT and CDR2 FQNNGV. The CDR3 has 12 amino acids. This CDR3 is CADTAEGDTQYF. DNA for the CDR3: TGTGCCGATACAGCGGAGGGAGATACGCAGTATTTT.

This chain links TRBV7-2 with TRBJ2-5; the D is unclear. CDR1 is SGHTA and CDR2 is FQGNSA in the germline V gene. Trimming pared 5 bases from V and 6 bases from J, leaving 13 bases between. The CDR3 has 13 residues. The CDR3 is CASSPRSSKTQYF. CDR3 bases: TGTGCCAGCAGCCCTCGGTCATCGAAGACCCAGTACTTC. Combining the CDR3 with reference TRBV7-2 and TRBJ2-5 gives the whole variable domain GAGVSQSPSNKVTEKGKDVELRCDPISGHTALYWYRQSLGQGLEFLIYFQGNSAPDKSGLPSDRFSAERTGGSVSTLTIQRTQQEDSAVYLCASSPRSSKTQYFGPGTRLLVL.

V gene TRBV2 combines with J gene TRBJ1-2; tentative D call: TRBD1 (6 bases). The V and J ends lost 6 bases and 4 bases respectively, with 6 bases between them. Germline V gene sequence: CDR1 SNHLY, CDR2 FYNNEI. The CDR3 is made up of 11 amino acids. CDR3 residues: CASRDSYGYTF. DNA of the CDR3: TGTGCCAGCAGGGACAGCTATGGCTACACCTTC.

The chain links TRBV6-1 to TRBJ1-1; a weak D match, TRBD1 (5 bases). CDR3 length: 15 amino acids. Germline lookup yields CDR1 MNHNS and CDR2 SASEGT. Trimming stripped 7 bases from V and 6 bases from J, with 21 bases between. The CDR3 here is CASNSFAGTPAEAFF. The CDR3 nucleotides read TGTGCCAGCAACAGCTTCGCCGGGACTCCGGCTGAAGCTTTCTTT.

This chain joins TRBV18 and TRBJ1-1, with a weak D call TRBD1 (6 bases). The CDR3 contains 16 residues. Germline loops: CDR1 KGHSH, CDR2 LQKENI. The V end was cut by 3 bases, the J end by 1 base, with 15 bases between. CDR3 amino acids: CASSPGGGSWNTEAFF. The CDR3 DNA is TGTGCCAGCTCACCTGGAGGGGGTTCCTGGAACACTGAAGCTTTCTTT.

The V gene is TRBV18, the J gene TRBJ1-3, with 10 bases fitting TRBD1. The CDR3 spans 15 residues. V dropped 3 bases and J dropped 2; count of bases not matched to a gene: 1. CDR1 is KGHSH, CDR2 LQKENI, per germline. CDR3 DNA sequence: TGTGCCAGCTCACCTGGGACAGGGGCTGGAAACACCATATATTTT. This gives the protein CASSPGTGAGNTIYF.

The rearrangement uses TRBV5-1 and TRBJ1-2; 12 nucleotides match TRBD1. This CDR3 comprises 17 residues. Germline values: CDR1 SGHRS, CDR2 YFSETQ. With V trimmed by 0 bases and J by 5 bases, 8 bases remained unmatched. CDR3 protein: CASSLAPGQGAGYGYTF. Written as DNA, the CDR3 is TGCGCCAGCAGCTTGGCCCCGGGACAGGGGGCAGGGTATGGCTACACCTTC.

J is TRBJ2-7 and V is TRBV6-1, with D maybe TRBD1 (6 bases). V lost 4 bases to trimming and J lost 9 bases, with 16 bases between them. Germline V gene data show CDR1 as MNHNS and CDR2 as SASEGT. The length of the CDR3 is 13 residues. CDR3 sequence reads: CASSVAGEGVQYF. The CDR3 DNA sequence: TGTGCCAGCAGTGTCGCAGGGGAAGGGGTGCAGTACTTC.

The count of this clone is one. The gene calls are TRBV10-3 and TRBJ2-7; possible D gene TRBD2, 5 bases. V lost 6 bases and J lost 3, with 9 bases in between. Germline V CDR1 and CDR2: ENHRY, SYGVKD. CDR3 length: 12 amino acids. CDR3 DNA: TGTGCCATCAGCGAGGGATACTACGAGCAGTACTTC. It codes for CAISEGYYEQYF.

CDR3 in DNA: TGTGCCAGCAGTCCAGCAGCTAACTATGGCTACACCTTC. Encoded protein: CASSPAANYGYTF. The gene calls are TRBV6-4 and TRBJ1-2, with D hard to call. Germline V gene sequence: CDR1 MRHNA, CDR2 SNTAGT. The CDR3 has 13 residues. V was pared by 5 bases and J by 0 bases, with 7 bases between.

For the CDR3, the DNA is TGTGCCATCAGTGAGATGCAAGTTGGCACTGAAGCTTTCTTT. It is translated as CAISEMQVGTEAFF. The chain employs TRBV10-3 and TRBJ1-1; D remains ambiguous. V lost 2 bases to trimming and J lost 4 bases, with 11 bases between them. The germline gives CDR1 ENHRY, CDR2 SYGVKD. CDR3 length: 14 amino acids.

This rearrangement joins TRBV5-6 to TRBJ2-5; either TRBD1 or TRBD2 may supply D (5 bases each). This CDR3 has 14 amino acids. CDR1 and CDR2 (germline): SGHDT, YYEEEE. Trimming removed 3 bases at V and 4 bases at J, with 13 bases between. The CDR3 protein is CASSSSSRGETQYF. The CDR3 DNA follows: TGTGCCAGCAGCTCTTCCTCGAGGGGAGAGACCCAGTACTTC. Full variable domain (rest looked up from reference TRBV5-6 and TRBJ2-5): DAGVTQSPTHLIKTRGQQVTLRCSPKSGHDTVSWYQQALGQGPQFIFQYYEEEERQRGNFPDRFSGHQFPNYSSELNVNALLLGDSALYLCASSSSSRGETQYFGPGTRLLVL.

The genes are TRBV13 and TRBJ2-7, with TRBD1 matching 8 bases. The germline V gene has CDR1 PRHDT and CDR2 FYEKMQ (reference sequence). This CDR3 is 14 amino acids long. V lost 4 bases, J lost 6 bases, and 8 bases stayed unmatched. CDR3 region: CASSSRDRLLEQYF. DNA of the CDR3: TGTGCCAGCAGCTCCCGGGACAGGTTACTCGAGCAGTACTTC.

This chain links TRBV27 with TRBJ1-5; D gene unclear. The CDR3 consists of 16 residues. Trimming removed 5 bases from V and 1 base from J, with 15 bases in between. Germline V CDR1 and CDR2: MNHEY, SMNVEV (reference sequence). DNA of the CDR3: TGTGCCAGCAGTACGAAGGGCTTTGGGAGCAATCAGCCCCAGCATTTT. Translated: CASSTKGFGSNQPQHF.

The chain couples TRBV18 to TRBJ2-7, with 8 bases aligning to TRBD2. Germline V gene data show CDR1 as KGHSH and CDR2 as LQKENI. V lost 2 bases and J lost 0; bases outside the gene matches: 6. The CDR3 covers 16 residues. CDR3 sequence (DNA): TGTGCCAGCTCACCAAGGCTAGCGGGTACCTCCTACGAGCAGTACTTC. It translates to CASSPRLAGTSYEQYF.

The chain combines TRBV29-1 with TRBJ2-3; D is tentatively TRBD1 or TRBD2 (6 bases each). V lost 5 bases and J 3 bases, leaving 9 bases between the germline ends. Germline CDR1 is SQVTM and CDR2 is ANQGSEA. There are 12 residues in the CDR3. CDR3 amino acids: CSVKGGTDTQYF. CDR3 nucleotide sequence: TGCAGCGTTAAGGGGGGTACAGATACGCAGTATTTT.

CDR3 amino acids: CASSFRQDRGTYF. DNA of the CDR3: TGTGCCAGCAGCTTCCGCCAAGACAGGGGGACATACTTC. The chain recombines TRBV7-2 with TRBJ2-7; 9 nucleotides align to TRBD1. The CDR3 runs to 13 residues. The germline CDR1 and CDR2 sequences are SGHTA and FQGNSA. Trimming at V came to 3 bases and at J to 13 bases, leaving 10 bases not matched to a gene.

The J gene is TRBJ2-7, the V gene TRBV5-5; perhaps TRBD1 as D (8 bases). V was cut by 2 bases and J by 3 bases, with 15 bases left in between. Per germline, CDR1 SGHKS and CDR2 YYEKEE (reference sequence). The CDR3 spans 15 residues. In DNA, the CDR3 is TGTGCCAGCAGCTTAGAACAGGGGGGGCACTACGAGCAGTACTTC. Amino acid sequence: CASSLEQGGHYEQYF.

V is TRBV28 and J is TRBJ1-6, with 9 bases identical to TRBD1. Germline V gives CDR1 MDHEN, CDR2 SYDVKM. Unmatched junction bases numbered 4, after V lost 4 bases and J lost 6 bases. The CDR3 sequence is 15 residues long. The CDR3 loop reads CASSSWTGVNSPLHF. The DNA of the CDR3 is TGTGCCAGCAGTTCCTGGACAGGGGTTAATTCACCCCTCCACTTT.